The table lists the clone carrying this TCR beta chain with many counts. Its antigen is undetermined. V was clipped by 5 bases and J by 1 base, with 7 bases between them. The CDR3 length is 13 residues. The germline V gene encodes CDR1 SGHDN and CDR2 FVKESK. One entry per CDR3 protein results from TCRdb running MiXCR on the reads. The repertoire holds roughly 240,000 distinct CDR3 sequences, with around 6.6% as singletons. The data are from a study of T cell repertoires in cytomegalovirus infection. In the study overall: TCR beta signatures that were public indicated CMV infection and matching HLA type.

Overall study results and limits: Summed public TCR beta family frequency identified CMV carriers bearing the relevant HLA. HLA-C-restricted CMV clonotypes gave the most frequent clonotype in two of eight donors.

The chain links TRBV14 to TRBJ2-3; D remains unclear. This receptor was taken from a human donor in good health (CMV status not recorded). Some clones in this sample may be carry-over from other donors' samples. Material for sequencing was PBMCs. The CDR3 nucleotides read TGTGCCAGCAGCTGGGCCCGCACAGATACGCAGTATTTT. It encodes CASSWARTDTQYF.